Below are 13 T cell receptor beta chains sequenced from a single sample in a study of blood T cell repertoires in COVID-19. Libraries were prepared by immunoSEQ multiplex PCR; TCRdb keeps only in-frame clonotypes and omits some of them. The sample contains some 150,000 clones, about 85% of which appear only once. The sequenced material came from peripheral blood. The receptors shown here come from a woman aged 35 to 49 with active or convalescent COVID-19.

This chain joins TRBV7-2 and TRBJ2-2, with a weak D call TRBD2 (5 bases). V was clipped by 3 bases and J by 6 bases, with 8 bases between them. Germline CDR1 and CDR2: SGHTA and FQGNSA. CDR3 size: 13 residues. This CDR3 reads CASSFERAGELFF. In nucleotides, the CDR3 is TGTGCCAGCAGCTTCGAGAGGGCCGGGGAGCTGTTTTTT.

This clone came up many times. This chain links TRBV27 with TRBJ2-2, with TRBD2 as a possible D gene (7 bases). The V and J ends lost 2 bases and 6 bases respectively, with 13 bases between them. The CDR3 extends over 15 amino acids. The germline V gene has CDR1 MNHEY and CDR2 SMNVEV (reference sequence). CDR3 sequence reads: CASSLGGGGPGELFF. CDR3 DNA: TGTGCCAGCAGTTTAGGTGGCGGGGGCCCCGGGGAGCTGTTTTTT.

The chain uses TRBV5-1 and TRBJ2-3, with 11 positions matching TRBD2. The CDR3 has 16 amino acids. The ends lost 0 bases at V and 1 base at J; junction bases unmatched: 1. Per germline, CDR1 SGHRS and CDR2 YFSETQ. CDR3 nucleotide sequence: TGCGCCAGCAGCTTGGGACTAGCGGGGCGCACAGATACGCAGTATTTT. Its translation is CASSLGLAGRTDTQYF.

The J gene is TRBJ1-5, the V gene TRBV29-1; 9 bases agree with TRBD1. The germline CDR1 and CDR2 sequences are SQVTM and ANQGSEA. The V and J ends lost 4 bases and 4 bases, in that order; junction bases with no gene match: 5. This CDR3 has 14 residues. CDR3 coding DNA: TGCAGCGTTGGGGGACAGGGAAGGAATCAGCCCCAGCATTTT. This encodes CSVGGQGRNQPQHF. Complete variable domain (other parts from reference TRBV29-1 and TRBJ1-5): SAVISQKPSRDICQRGTSLTIQCQVDSQVTMMFWYRQQPGQSLTLIATANQGSEATYESGFVIDKFPISRPNLTFSTLTVSNMSPEDSSIYLCSVGGQGRNQPQHFGDGTRLSIL.

The rearrangement links TRBV18 to TRBJ2-1, with 10 bases identical to TRBD2. CDR3 length equals 15 residues. V shed 3 bases and J 4 bases; nucleotides not matched to a gene: 3. Germline V gene lookup returns CDR1 KGHSH and CDR2 LQKENI. The CDR3 sequence is CASSPQREGYNEQFF. As DNA, the CDR3 is TGTGCCAGCTCACCCCAGCGGGAGGGGTACAATGAGCAGTTCTTC.

The chain joins TRBV5-1 to TRBJ1-1; 7 bases match TRBD1. Losses at the gene ends were 1 base for V and 5 bases for J; bases not matched to a gene: 8. The CDR3 spans 15 residues. Germline-derived CDR1 and CDR2 are SGHRS and YFSETQ. For the CDR3, the DNA is TGCGCCAGCAGCTTGAATAGCAGGGGGAGGACTGAAGCTTTCTTT. Its protein product is CASSLNSRGRTEAFF.

DNA of the CDR3: TGTGCCAGCAGCTCGACAGGGGCTCGTGGGGCCAACGTCCTGACTTTC. Protein product: CASSSTGARGANVLTF. V gene TRBV7-9 combines with J gene TRBJ2-6; 8 bases are shared with TRBD1. Trimming cost V 4 bases and J 3 bases; bases outside gene matches: 5. The CDR3 length is 16 residues. Germline CDR1 and CDR2: SEHNR and FQNEAQ (reference sequence).

The V call is TRBV5-4, the J call TRBJ2-7; 11 nucleotides agree with TRBD1. V trimming: 4 bases; J trimming: 4 bases; junction bases outside the gene matches: 7. The CDR3 totals 15 residues. Germline loops: CDR1 SGHNT, CDR2 YYREEE (reference sequence). The CDR3 protein is CASSPTRDRGYEQYF. Here the CDR3 DNA reads TGTGCCAGCAGCCCCACCCGGGACAGGGGGTACGAGCAGTACTTC.

The CDR3, as DNA: TGTGCCAGCACCGCTGACACCGGCAATGAGCAGTTCTTC. This translates into CASTADTGNEQFF. The rearrangement joins TRBV27 to TRBJ2-1; D uncertain. The germline gives CDR1 MNHEY, CDR2 SMNVEV (reference sequence). The CDR3 has 13 amino acids. Trimming took off 7 bases at V and 6 bases at J, with 13 bases between the two ends.

J is TRBJ1-1 and V is TRBV28; tentatively, D is TRBD1 (5 bases). The CDR3 sequence is 14 residues long. Germline V gene sequence: CDR1 MDHEN, CDR2 SYDVKM. Trimming stripped 6 bases from V and 3 bases from J, with 14 bases between. The CDR3 is CASSLPGGYTEAFF. The CDR3 coding sequence is TGTGCCAGCAGCCTTCCTGGGGGGTACACTGAAGCTTTCTTT.

The chain is built from TRBV12-3 or TRBV12-4 and TRBJ2-1, with 7 bases fitting TRBD1. V was pared by 5 bases and J by 10 bases, with 5 bases of the junction left unmatched. CDR3 length: 12 residues. The CDR3 region has the DNA TGTGCCAGCAGTAGGGGGCAGGCCGAGCAGTTCTTC. Protein sequence: CASSRGQAEQFF.

The J gene is TRBJ2-1, the V gene TRBV7-2; 8 bases match TRBD2. Germline V gives CDR1 SGHTA, CDR2 FQGNSA. With V trimmed by 3 bases and J by 7 bases, 20 bases remained unmatched. The CDR3 totals 19 residues. This CDR3 is CASSFRTGTRLGGGNEQFF. In DNA form, the CDR3 reads TGTGCCAGCAGCTTCAGAACCGGGACTAGACTCGGAGGGGGTAATGAGCAGTTCTTC.

The chain joins TRBV7-9 to TRBJ2-3; D remains unclear. The V end was cut by 7 bases, the J end by 3 bases, with 17 bases between. CDR1 and CDR2 (germline): SEHNR, FQNEAQ (reference sequence). CDR3 length: 15 residues. This CDR3 is CASTPPPADTDTQYF. CDR3 nucleotide sequence: TGTGCCAGCACCCCACCTCCGGCGGATACAGATACGCAGTATTTT.